A few counts support the clone carrying this T cell receptor beta chain. As yet, its antigen is unknown. These data are taken from a study of beta chain features in type 1 diabetes. As for the study in general: Patients shared similar age, gender and cell yields with healthy donors.

The CDR3 loop spans 13 amino acids. Trimming pared 3 bases from V and 4 bases from J, leaving 9 bases between. Per the germline V gene, CDR1 is LGHNA and CDR2 is YSLEER. Purity above 98% was achieved in all sorted populations. Every bit of the isolated RNA underwent reverse transcription, so sequencing read expressed TCRB transcripts. The data were produced by immunoSEQ multiplex PCR, yet TCRdb's version contains in-frame clones alone and is incomplete. The sample holds approximately 150,000 clones, 7% to 10% seen once. Whole-study findings and limits: All four CD4+ subsets from Type 1 diabetes patients carried moderately but significantly shorter TCRB CDR3s.

This TCR came from a young man with type 1 diabetes. This chain uses TRBV4-3 with TRBJ1-2; a weak D match, TRBD1 (5 bases). The sample consisted of central memory CD4+ T cells from blood. CDR3 nucleotides: TGCGCCAGCAGCCATGGACACAGCTATGGCTACACCTTC. Translating it yields CASSHGHSYGYTF.